These 15 T cell receptor beta chains came from one sample sequenced in a study of CXCR3-negative and CXCR3-positive naive CD8 T cells. All TRB cDNA libraries came from 5' RACE performed with UMI labels. TCRdb re-called the 5' RACE reads; every CDR3 protein appears as one record, without DNA. This listing includes 100,000 to 150,000 distinct CDR3 sequences. Sequences were obtained from naive CXCR3- CD8+ T cells from blood. Subset defined: CD45RO-CCR7+CD27+CD95- naive CD8+ T cells lacking CXCR3 (TNR3-). The receptors originated from a human donor in good health. Some clones in this sample may be carry-over from other donors' samples.

This chain links TRBV29-1 with TRBJ2-5. Germline V gene data show CDR1 as SQVTM and CDR2 as ANQGSEA. The CDR3 extends over 13 amino acids. CDR3 protein: CSIERLGFETQYF.

This chain connects TRBV13 to TRBJ2-3; TCRdb's D gene call, TRBD2, goes unchecked for lack of DNA. Germline CDR1 is PRHDT and CDR2 is FYEKMQ (reference sequence). The CDR3 has 19 amino acids. The CDR3 sequence is CASSGRGGARGLADPSLYF.

The rearrangement uses TRBV7-2 and TRBJ2-2; TCRdb selects TRBD2, and the lack of DNA leaves this call unchecked. Looked up from germline, CDR1 is SGHTA and CDR2 is FQGNSA. The CDR3 sequence is 19 residues long. This CDR3 is CASSLAYLAGGPSTGELFF.

The V gene is TRBV6-5, the J gene TRBJ2-5; as DNA is missing, the TRBD1 call by TCRdb cannot be tested. The CDR3 contains 15 residues. CDR1 is MNHEY, CDR2 SVGAGI, per germline. CDR3 in amino acids: CASSYSDRERETQYF.

The CDR3 is CSVLAGSYNEQFF. V and J are TRBV29-1 and TRBJ2-1; TCRdb selects TRBD2, and the lack of DNA leaves this call unchecked. The V gene's germline CDR1 is SQVTM and CDR2 ANQGSEA. CDR3 length equals 13 residues.

The V gene is TRBV6-2 or TRBV6-3, the J gene TRBJ1-1; TCRdb selects TRBD1, and the lack of DNA leaves this call unchecked. Per germline, CDR1 MNHEY and CDR2 SVGEGT. The CDR3 covers 13 residues. Here the CDR3 reads CASSPGRYAEAFF.

The chain employs TRBV20-1 and TRBJ2-1; without DNA, the TCRdb call of TRBD2 cannot be checked. Germline V gene data show CDR1 as DFQATT and CDR2 as SNEGSKA (reference sequence). The CDR3 is 17 amino acids. CDR3 in amino acids: CSALLFGTSGDYNEQFF.

The chain uses TRBV18 and TRBJ1-4. The CDR3 has 14 residues. Per the germline V gene, CDR1 is KGHSH and CDR2 is LQKENI. This CDR3 reads CASSPTNTNEKLFF.

The chain carries TRBV7-9 and TRBJ2-7; TCRdb's D call, TRBD2, is unchecked because there is no DNA. CDR1 and CDR2 (germline): SEHNR, FQNEAQ (reference sequence). CDR3 length: 18 amino acids. CDR3 sequence: CASSSFERGTSGGYEQYF.

This rearrangement joins TRBV28 to TRBJ1-5. The germline gives CDR1 MDHEN, CDR2 SYDVKM. The CDR3 runs to 15 residues. CDR3 loop: CASTGVGGIGQPQHF.

V and J are TRBV5-1 and TRBJ2-1. Germline-derived CDR1 and CDR2 are SGHRS and YFSETQ. This CDR3 has 14 amino acids. Here the CDR3 reads CASSTWTSINEQFF.

The rearrangement uses TRBV3-1 and TRBJ2-1; TCRdb lists TRBD1, though no DNA is available to test this call. CDR3 length equals 13 residues. The V gene's germline CDR1 is LGHDT and CDR2 YNNKEL (reference sequence). The CDR3 protein is CASSPQGYNEQFF.

The rearrangement uses TRBV27 and TRBJ2-7; with no DNA, the TCRdb D assignment of TRBD1 cannot be verified. Germline CDR1 and CDR2: MNHEY and SMNVEV (reference sequence). CDR3 length: 15 amino acids. The CDR3 sequence is CASSLSLTGSYEQYF.

This sequence joins TRBV9 and TRBJ2-7; TCRdb proposes TRBD1, but this gene call is untestable without DNA. The germline V gene encodes CDR1 SGDLS and CDR2 YYNGEE. The length of the CDR3 is 14 residues. The CDR3: CASSAQDRAYEQYF.

The V gene is TRBV11-2, the J gene TRBJ2-2; the D gene TCRdb calls, TRBD2, cannot be checked with no DNA. The CDR3 is 16 residues long. Germline V gives CDR1 SGHAT, CDR2 FQNNGV. The CDR3 region is CASITPLAENTGELFF. Together with reference TRBV11-2 and TRBJ2-2, the CDR3 gives the full variable domain: EAGVAQSPRYKIIEKRQSVAFWCNPISGHATLYWYQQILGQGPKLLIQFQNNGVVDDSQLPKDRFSAERLKGVDSTLKIQPAKLEDSAVYLCASITPLAENTGELFFGEGSRLTVL.